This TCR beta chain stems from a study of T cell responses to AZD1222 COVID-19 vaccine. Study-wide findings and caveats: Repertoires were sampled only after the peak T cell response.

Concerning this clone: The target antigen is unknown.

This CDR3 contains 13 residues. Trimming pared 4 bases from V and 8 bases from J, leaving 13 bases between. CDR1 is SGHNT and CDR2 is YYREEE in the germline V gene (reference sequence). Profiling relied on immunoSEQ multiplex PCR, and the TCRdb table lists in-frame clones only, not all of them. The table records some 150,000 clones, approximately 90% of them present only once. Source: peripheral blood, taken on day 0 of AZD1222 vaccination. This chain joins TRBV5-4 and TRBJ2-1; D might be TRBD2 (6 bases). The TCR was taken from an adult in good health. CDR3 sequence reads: CASSIRDLDEQFF. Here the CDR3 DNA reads TGTGCCAGCAGCATCCGGGACTTGGATGAGCAGTTCTTC.